The sequence of this T cell receptor beta chain was determined in a study of early stage breast cancer tumors. This CDR3 is 16 amino acids long. J gave up 7 bases and V 6 bases, and 10 bases lay outside the gene matches. The germline V gene has CDR1 MNHNY and CDR2 SVGAGI (reference sequence). Blood replicates held 0.5 ug DNA, tumor or normal breast roughly 1.5 ug, two each. Measured with immunoSEQ multiplex PCR; TCRdb has only the in-frame clones, and not every one. There are over 11,000 clones in the sample; about 79% occur only once, and roughly 7.2% lies in the top ten. This normal breast sample came from a site about 2-4.5 cm away from the tumor. Sufficient DNA from normal breast often required 100-300 mg tissue.

The clonotype comes from a person aged 45 to 59 with breast cancer. This chain connects TRBV6-6 to TRBJ2-3; TRBD2 matches 13 bases. The material sequenced was normal breast tissue next to the tumor. In DNA, the CDR3 is TGTGCCAGCAGCCTGACTAGCGGGGGGAGTAAGAATACGCAGTATTTT. Translating gives CASSLTSGGSKNTQYF.